The 27 T cell receptor beta chains reported below all come from one sample, sequenced in a study of T cells in localized non-small cell lung cancer. Repertoires were generated with immunoSEQ multiplex PCR, while TCRdb's copy carries only in-frame clones and drops some. Of more than 100,000 clones in the sample, roughly 90% were seen once. The sequences come from peripheral blood, collected before any cancer treatment. The receptors derive from a female donor older than 55 with stage I lung adenocarcinoma.

The chain is built from TRBV6-6 and TRBJ2-5; a weak D match, TRBD1 (6 bases). Trimming took off 0 bases at V and 7 bases at J, with 12 bases between the two ends. CDR3 length: 14 amino acids. The V gene's germline CDR1 is MNHNY and CDR2 SVGAGI (reference sequence). CDR3 bases: TGTGCCAGCAGTTACTCTAGGGGGACGGGGACCCAGTACTTC. Its protein product is CASSYSRGTGTQYF.

V and J are TRBV7-9 and TRBJ1-4, with D perhaps TRBD1 (6 bases). Trimming pared 3 bases from V and 7 bases from J, leaving 21 bases between. Germline CDR1 SEHNR, CDR2 FQNEAQ (reference sequence). The CDR3 contains 17 residues. The CDR3 protein is CASSLTGAAGKGEKLFF. The CDR3 bases are TGTGCCAGCAGCTTGACGGGGGCGGCAGGGAAAGGTGAAAAACTGTTTTTT.

The chain uses TRBV6-6 and TRBJ1-5; D possibly corresponds to TRBD1 (6 bases). Looked up from germline, CDR1 is MNHNY and CDR2 is SVGAGI (reference sequence). The length of the CDR3 is 14 residues. V was pared by 6 bases and J by 10 bases, with 19 bases between. The CDR3 DNA reads TGTGCCAGCAGACCAACGCGGGGGGGCCACCCCCAGCATTTT. It translates to CASRPTRGGHPQHF.

This clone was counted a single time. The rearrangement joins TRBV9 to TRBJ1-6; no definite D call. V was cut by 2 bases and J by 5 bases, with 8 bases left in between. CDR3 length: 14 residues. Per the germline V gene, CDR1 is SGDLS and CDR2 is YYNGEE. CDR3 in DNA: TGTGCCAGCAGCGTTCAAGGAGATAATTCACCCCTCCACTTT. Translating gives CASSVQGDNSPLHF.

This clone was detected only once. The genes are TRBV5-6 and TRBJ1-5; 7 bases match TRBD1. The CDR3 is made up of 15 amino acids. The ends lost 4 bases at V and 3 bases at J; junction bases unmatched: 7. Germline V gene sequence: CDR1 SGHDT, CDR2 YYEEEE. The CDR3 coding sequence is TGTGCCAGCAGCCGGCGACAGGGCCTCAATCAGCCCCAGCATTTT. It yields the protein CASSRRQGLNQPQHF.

V is TRBV5-4 and J is TRBJ2-3; a possible D gene is TRBD1 (8 bases). CDR1 is SGHNT and CDR2 is YYREEE in the germline V gene (reference sequence). V lost 4 bases and J 4 bases, leaving 16 bases between the germline ends. The CDR3 has 15 amino acids. The CDR3 loop reads CASSGRDRQADTQYF. As DNA, the CDR3 is TGTGCCAGCAGCGGGAGGGACAGGCAAGCAGATACGCAGTATTTT.

This chain joins TRBV10-3 and TRBJ1-2, with 8 positions matching TRBD1. With V trimmed by 8 bases and J by 3 bases, 11 bases remained unmatched. This CDR3 has 15 residues. Germline-derived CDR1 and CDR2 are ENHRY and SYGVKD. DNA of the CDR3: TGTGCCATCCCCTCCAGGGGGCAGGCGGACTATGGCTACACCTTC. The encoded protein is CAIPSRGQADYGYTF.

This sequence joins TRBV19 and TRBJ1-4; TRBD1 might be the D (5 bases). The V gene's germline CDR1 is LNHDA and CDR2 SQIVND (reference sequence). The CDR3 is 17 amino acids. V was cut by 3 bases and J by 0 bases, with 14 bases left in between. The CDR3 here is CASSMDRGTSTNEKLFF. As DNA, the CDR3 is TGTGCCAGTAGTATGGATCGGGGCACATCAACTAATGAAAAACTGTTTTTT.

This clone came up once. The V and J genes are TRBV14 and TRBJ2-3; D uncertain. The CDR3 loop spans 13 amino acids. Trimming pared 1 base from V and 1 base from J, leaving 3 bases between. Per germline, CDR1 SGHDN and CDR2 FVKESK. The DNA of the CDR3 is TGTGCCAGCAGCCAAGCGGGCACAGATACGCAGTATTTT. Translating it yields CASSQAGTDTQYF.

This chain connects TRBV9 to TRBJ2-7, with a weak D call TRBD1 (5 bases). Germline assignment: CDR1 SGDLS and CDR2 YYNGEE. Trimming removed 0 bases at V and 6 bases at J, with 7 bases between. The CDR3 extends over 12 amino acids. The CDR3 coding sequence is TGTGCCAGCAGCGTAGATAGGGGCGAGCAGTACTTC. This sequence encodes CASSVDRGEQYF.

The V gene is TRBV6-5, the J gene TRBJ2-7; a weak D match, TRBD1 (6 bases). This CDR3 comprises 14 residues. CDR1 and CDR2 from the germline V gene are MNHEY and SVGAGI. The ends were cut back, 7 bases at V and 3 bases at J, with 16 bases in the middle. The DNA of the CDR3 is TGTGCCAGCATCGACAGAGGCAGGGGCTACGAGCAGTACTTC. Amino acids: CASIDRGRGYEQYF.

This chain links TRBV27 with TRBJ1-3; D not certain. Germline CDR1 is MNHEY and CDR2 is SMNVEV (reference sequence). This CDR3 is built from 14 residues. Trimming stripped 5 bases from V and 0 bases from J, with 8 bases between. The CDR3 loop reads CASSPHSSGNTIYF. The CDR3 bases are TGTGCCAGCAGTCCTCACTCCTCTGGAAACACCATATATTTT.

J is TRBJ2-3 and V is TRBV6-6; no firm D call. CDR3 size: 12 residues. V was trimmed by 3 bases and J by 5 bases, leaving 6 bases between them. Germline CDR1 MNHNY, CDR2 SVGAGI (reference sequence). The chain's CDR3 is CASSYSLDTQYF. The CDR3, as DNA: TGTGCCAGCAGTTATTCACTAGATACGCAGTATTTT.

This sequence joins TRBV27 and TRBJ2-7, with 8 bases lining up with TRBD1. CDR1 and CDR2 from the germline V gene are MNHEY and SMNVEV (reference sequence). The CDR3 runs 13 residues. With V trimmed by 6 bases and J by 3 bases, 4 bases remained unmatched. CDR3 protein: CASRRTGNYEQYF. The CDR3 DNA reads as TGTGCCAGCAGACGGACAGGGAACTACGAGCAGTACTTC.

In its sample, this clone was seen once. This chain uses TRBV7-8 with TRBJ2-7, with D hard to call. The V and J ends lost 3 bases and 8 bases respectively, with 14 bases between them. Germline values: CDR1 SGHVS, CDR2 FQNEAQ. The CDR3 spans 13 residues. The CDR3 loop reads CASSLKLGSQQYF. Written as DNA, the CDR3 is TGTGCCAGCAGCTTGAAGTTAGGTAGCCAGCAGTACTTC.

This chain connects TRBV12-5 to TRBJ2-2, with 7 nucleotides matching TRBD2. Germline V gives CDR1 LGHNT, CDR2 FRNRAP. V shed 0 bases and J 6 bases; nucleotides not matched to a gene: 4. This CDR3 is 15 amino acids long. CDR3 sequence reads: CASGLVQRDAGELFF. CDR3 sequence (DNA): TGTGCTAGTGGTTTGGTGCAGCGGGACGCCGGGGAGCTGTTTTTT.

The chain is built from TRBV18 and TRBJ1-3; D is unclear. Germline CDR1 and CDR2: KGHSH and LQKENI. V lost 3 bases, J lost 0 bases, and 3 bases lay in between. CDR3 length: 13 residues. The CDR3 DNA follows: TGTGCCAGCTCACCTCCCTCTGGAAACACCATATATTTT. Protein sequence: CASSPPSGNTIYF.

The chain couples TRBV9 to TRBJ2-7; D ambiguous. Looked up from germline, CDR1 is SGDLS and CDR2 is YYNGEE. V was cut by 0 bases and J by 6 bases, with 16 bases left in between. The CDR3 consists of 15 residues. The CDR3 here is CASSVDPTRSLEQYF. The CDR3, as DNA: TGTGCCAGCAGCGTAGATCCAACAAGATCTCTCGAGCAGTACTTC.

The V and J genes are TRBV6-1 and TRBJ1-2; 7 nucleotides line up with TRBD1. There are 15 residues in the CDR3. CDR1 MNHNS and CDR2 SASEGT come from the germline V gene. After removal of 6 bases from V and 2 bases from J, the junction contained 9 bases not matched to a gene. Here the CDR3 DNA reads TGTGCCAGCAGCCCAGAGACAGGGCAGAACTATGGCTACACCTTC. Encoded protein: CASSPETGQNYGYTF.

The gene calls are TRBV6-5 and TRBJ2-7; 7 positions match TRBD2. The germline CDR1 and CDR2 sequences are MNHEY and SVGAGI. J was trimmed by 3 bases and V by 7 bases; bases with no gene match: 6. The length of the CDR3 is 13 residues. The CDR3 DNA sequence: TGTGCCAGCACCTCATCGGGGGGCTACGAGCAGTACTTC. Translated, it gives CASTSSGGYEQYF.

The chain combines TRBV11-2 with TRBJ2-7, with 8 nucleotides matching TRBD2. J lost 3 bases, V lost 1 base, and 5 bases had no gene match. This CDR3 is 15 amino acids long. CDR1 and CDR2 (germline): SGHAT, FQNNGV. DNA of the CDR3: TGTGCCAGCAGCTTAGTGGCGGGAGGACTCTACGAGCAGTACTTC. Translating gives CASSLVAGGLYEQYF. The full variable domain, its missing parts supplied by reference TRBV11-2 and TRBJ2-7, is EAGVAQSPRYKIIEKRQSVAFWCNPISGHATLYWYQQILGQGPKLLIQFQNNGVVDDSQLPKDRFSAERLKGVDSTLKIQPAKLEDSAVYLCASSLVAGGLYEQYFGPGTRLTVT.

The chain is built from TRBV4-2 and TRBJ2-2; possibly TRBD2 for D (6 bases). V was trimmed by 1 base and J by 2 bases, leaving 11 bases between them. CDR3 length: 16 residues. Looked up from germline, CDR1 is LGHNA and CDR2 is YNFKEQ. CDR3 in amino acids: CASSQGLAANTGELFF. In DNA, the CDR3 is TGTGCCAGCAGCCAAGGTTTAGCGGCTAACACCGGGGAGCTGTTTTTT.

This chain links TRBV5-5 with TRBJ1-1; weak D call: TRBD1 (6 bases). The germline V and J ends were trimmed by 4 bases and 1 base, with 20 bases remaining between them. Germline CDR1 SGHKS, CDR2 YYEKEE (reference sequence). This CDR3 has 17 amino acids. CDR3 sequence: CASSHGQTTISNTEAFF. DNA of the CDR3: TGTGCCAGCAGCCACGGACAGACTACAATATCGAACACTGAAGCTTTCTTT.

This sequence joins TRBV11-3 and TRBJ2-7; 9 nucleotides match TRBD1. The length of the CDR3 is 14 residues. Germline V gene sequence: CDR1 SGHNT, CDR2 YENEEA. The V gene end was trimmed by 3 bases and the J gene end by 6 bases; junction bases not matched to a gene: 6. CDR3 loop: CASSLGDRASEQYF. CDR3 sequence (DNA): TGTGCCAGCAGCTTGGGGGACAGGGCCTCCGAGCAGTACTTC. Looking up the rest from reference TRBV11-3 and TRBJ2-7 gives the full variable domain: EAGVVQSPRYKIIEKKQPVAFWCNPISGHNTLYWYLQNLGQGPELLIRYENEEAVDDSQLPKDRFSAERLKGVDSTLKIQPAELGDSAVYLCASSLGDRASEQYFGPGTRLTVT.

This chain links TRBV5-1 with TRBJ2-2, with 7 bases fitting TRBD1. Germline V lookup: CDR1 SGHRS, CDR2 YFSETQ. The CDR3 is made up of 15 amino acids. The J segment lost 1 base and the V segment lost 0 bases, leaving 0 bases of the junction unmatched. CDR3 in amino acids: CASSLGTGNTGELFF. Written as DNA, the CDR3 is TGCGCCAGCAGCTTGGGGACAGGGAACACCGGGGAGCTGTTTTTT.

The gene calls are TRBV5-1 and TRBJ2-5, with 8 nucleotides matching TRBD2. Germline trimming cut 3 bases from V and 5 bases from J; bases unmatched to any gene: 9. The CDR3 length is 15 residues. Per the germline V gene, CDR1 is SGHRS and CDR2 is YFSETQ. The CDR3 spells CASSYSGALTETQYF. In DNA, the CDR3 is TGCGCCAGCAGCTATAGCGGGGCGTTGACGGAGACCCAGTACTTC.

V gene TRBV2 combines with J gene TRBJ2-6; perhaps TRBD1 as D (5 bases). V was clipped by 1 base and J by 1 base, with 5 bases between them. The CDR3 runs 15 residues. Germline lookup yields CDR1 SNHLY and CDR2 FYNNEI. CDR3 in amino acids: CASSEEGSGANVLTF. The CDR3 coding sequence is TGTGCCAGCAGTGAAGAGGGGTCTGGGGCCAACGTCCTGACTTTC.